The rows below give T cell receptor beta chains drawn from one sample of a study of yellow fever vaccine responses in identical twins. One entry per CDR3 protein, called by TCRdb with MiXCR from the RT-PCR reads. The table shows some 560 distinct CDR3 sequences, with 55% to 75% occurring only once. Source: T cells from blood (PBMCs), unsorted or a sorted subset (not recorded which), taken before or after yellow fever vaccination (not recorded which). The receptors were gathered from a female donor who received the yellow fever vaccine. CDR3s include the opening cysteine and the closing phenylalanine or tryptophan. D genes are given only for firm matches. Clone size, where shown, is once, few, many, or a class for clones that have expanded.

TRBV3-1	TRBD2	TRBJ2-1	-	CASSQEWLAGPDSEQFF	TGTGCCAGCAGCCAAGAGTGGCTAGCGGGCCCCGATTCTGAGCAGTTCTTC
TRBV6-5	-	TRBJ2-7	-	CASSYGQQISYEQYF	TGTGCCAGCAGTTACGGACAGCAGATATCCTACGAGCAGTACTTC
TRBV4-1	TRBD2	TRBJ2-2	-	CASSQTGTSGTGELFF	TGCGCCAGCAGCCAGACCGGGACTAGCGGCACCGGGGAGCTGTTTTTT
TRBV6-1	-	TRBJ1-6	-	CASKKTGQISSPLHF	TGTGCCAGCAAAAAGACAGGTCAAATCAGCTCACCCCTCCACTTT
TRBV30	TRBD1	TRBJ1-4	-	CAWGYRGYEKLFF	TGTGCCTGGGGATACAGGGGTTATGAAAAACTGTTTTTT
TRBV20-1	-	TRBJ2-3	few	CSARDRRGTDTQYF	TGCAGTGCTAGAGATAGGCGCGGCACAGATACGCAGTATTTT
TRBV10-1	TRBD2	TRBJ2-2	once	CASSARLAGGTGELFF	TGCGCCAGCAGTGCCCGACTAGCGGGGGGCACCGGGGAGCTGTTTTTT
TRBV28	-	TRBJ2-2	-	CASSLSRYTGELFF	TGTGCCAGCAGTTTGTCTAGGTACACCGGGGAGCTGTTTTTT
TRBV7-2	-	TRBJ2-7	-	CASSLRGVEQYF	TGTGCCAGCAGCTTAAGAGGGGTCGAGCAGTACTTC
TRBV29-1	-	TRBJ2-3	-	CSVGERPTDTQYF	TGCAGCGTTGGGGAGCGGCCCACAGATACGCAGTATTTT
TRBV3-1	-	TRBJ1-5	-	CASSQGFGNQPQHF	TGTGCCAGCAGCCAAGGGTTCGGAAATCAGCCCCAGCATTTT
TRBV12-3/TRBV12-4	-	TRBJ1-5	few	CASSPGFPNQPQHF	TGTGCCAGCAGTCCAGGGTTTCCCAATCAGCCCCAGCATTTT
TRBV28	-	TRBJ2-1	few	CASSLGGGNEQFF	TGTGCCAGCAGTTTAGGAGGGGGGAATGAGCAGTTCTTC
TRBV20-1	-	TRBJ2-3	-	CSARTPSTDTQYF	TGCAGTGCTAGGACCCCTAGCACAGATACGCAGTATTTT
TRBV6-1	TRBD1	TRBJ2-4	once	CASSQVQGAISYF	TGTGCCAGCAGTCAGGTACAGGGGGCGATATCGTACTTC
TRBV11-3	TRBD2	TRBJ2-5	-	CASSLASGRAWETQYF	TGTGCCAGCAGCTTAGCAAGCGGGAGGGCTTGGGAGACCCAGTACTTC
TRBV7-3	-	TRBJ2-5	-	CASSSGGGSAAGKTQYF	TGTGCCAGCAGCTCCGGCGGTGGCTCGGCAGCGGGCAAGACCCAGTACTTC
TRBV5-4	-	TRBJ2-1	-	CASSLGTGQGVNEQFF	TGTGCCAGCAGCTTGGGAACGGGGCAGGGCGTCAATGAGCAGTTCTTC
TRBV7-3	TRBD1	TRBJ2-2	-	CASSLTVGTGVTGELFF	TGTGCCAGCAGCTTAACCGTCGGGACAGGGGTTACCGGGGAGCTGTTTTTT
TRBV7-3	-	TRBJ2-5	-	CASSLTGFGETQYF	TGTGCCAGCAGCTTAACGGGCTTCGGGGAGACCCAGTACTTC
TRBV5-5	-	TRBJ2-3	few	CASSLGRASTDTQYF	TGTGCCAGCAGCTTGGGGAGGGCGAGCACAGATACGCAGTATTTT
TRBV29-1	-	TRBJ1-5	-	CSRPRVGGCNQPQHF	TGCAGCCGCCCTCGGGTGGGGGGTTGTAATCAGCCCCAGCATTTT
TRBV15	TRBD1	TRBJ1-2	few	CATSRGQGIYGYTF	TGTGCCACCAGCAGAGGACAGGGTATCTATGGCTACACCTTC
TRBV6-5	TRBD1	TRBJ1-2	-	CASSLGRGSVGYTF	TGTGCCAGCAGTTTGGGCAGGGGGTCCGTTGGCTACACCTTC
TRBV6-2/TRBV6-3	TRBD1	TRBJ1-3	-	CASSYRGPGNTIYF	TGTGCCAGCAGTTACAGGGGGCCTGGAAACACCATATATTTT
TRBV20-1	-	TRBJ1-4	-	CSAWRQGGEKLFF	TGCAGTGCGTGGCGGCAGGGCGGAGAAAAACTGTTTTTT
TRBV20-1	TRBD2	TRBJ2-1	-	CSATRLAGVPNEQFF	TGCAGTGCTACCCGACTAGCGGGAGTCCCCAATGAGCAGTTCTTC
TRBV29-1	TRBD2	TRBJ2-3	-	CSGLAGVSTDTQYF	TGCAGCGGGCTAGCGGGAGTTAGCACAGATACGCAGTATTTT
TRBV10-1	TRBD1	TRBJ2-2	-	CASSMRTGYTGELFF	TGCGCCAGCAGTATGCGGACAGGGTACACCGGGGAGCTGTTTTTT
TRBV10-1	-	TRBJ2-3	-	CASSDLGMGTDTQYF	TGCGCCAGCAGTGATCTCGGTATGGGCACAGATACGCAGTATTTT
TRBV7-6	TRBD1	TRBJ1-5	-	CASSVRQGAQPQHF	TGTGCCAGCAGCGTAAGACAGGGGGCACAGCCCCAGCATTTT
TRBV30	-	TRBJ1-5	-	CAWSVLGSGNQPQHF	TGTGCCTGGAGTGTACTTGGATCGGGCAATCAGCCCCAGCATTTT
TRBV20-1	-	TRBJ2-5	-	CSARGRETQYF	TGCAGTGCTAGGGGTCGGGAGACCCAGTACTTC
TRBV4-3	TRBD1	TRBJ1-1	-	CASSLGQGNTEAFF	TGCGCCAGCAGCCTAGGACAGGGGAACACTGAAGCTTTCTTT
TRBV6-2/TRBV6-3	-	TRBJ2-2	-	CASSYSNTDTGELFF	TGTGCCAGCAGTTACTCGAATACGGACACCGGGGAGCTGTTTTTT
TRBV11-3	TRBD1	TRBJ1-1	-	CASSATGVMAFF	TGTGCCAGCAGCGCGACAGGGGTGATGGCTTTCTTT
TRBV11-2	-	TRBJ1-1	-	CASSLEGGRAAFF	TGTGCCAGCAGCTTAGAGGGAGGGCGGGCAGCTTTCTTT